This T cell receptor (beta chain) is from a study of lymphopenia after photon versus proton radiotherapy. Study-level findings and limits: Better survival with proton therapy was suggested as possible, not demonstrated.

Libraries were prepared by immunoSEQ multiplex PCR; TCRdb keeps only in-frame clonotypes and omits some of them. The sample lists approximately 6,800 clones, under 90% occurring once. Germline V gene sequence: CDR1 SGHTA, CDR2 FQGTGA. V gave up 5 bases and J gave up 5 bases, with 18 bases separating them. The CDR3 has 15 residues. Worth noting for this clone: The antigen is undetermined.

This rearrangement joins TRBV7-3 to TRBJ2-5; the D gene is possibly TRBD2 (5 bases). The TCR was taken from a man aged 55 to 70 with cholangiocarcinoma. Sequenced here: peripheral blood, sampled from a patient treated with photon-based radiotherapy. The CDR3: CASSPGPGLMETQYF. CDR3 DNA sequence: TGTGCCAGCAGCCCCGGTCCTGGACTGATGGAGACCCAGTACTTC.